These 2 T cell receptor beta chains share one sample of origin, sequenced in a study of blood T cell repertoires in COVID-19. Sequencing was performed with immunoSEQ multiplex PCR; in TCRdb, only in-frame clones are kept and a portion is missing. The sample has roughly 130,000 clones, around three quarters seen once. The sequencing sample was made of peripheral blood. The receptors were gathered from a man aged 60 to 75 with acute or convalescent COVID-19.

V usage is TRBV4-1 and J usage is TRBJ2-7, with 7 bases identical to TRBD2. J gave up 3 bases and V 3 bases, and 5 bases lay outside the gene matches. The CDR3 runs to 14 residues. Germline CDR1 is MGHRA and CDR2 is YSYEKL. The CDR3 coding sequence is TGCGCCAGCAGCCAGGCCGGGAGGTACTACGAGCAGTACTTC. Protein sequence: CASSQAGRYYEQYF.

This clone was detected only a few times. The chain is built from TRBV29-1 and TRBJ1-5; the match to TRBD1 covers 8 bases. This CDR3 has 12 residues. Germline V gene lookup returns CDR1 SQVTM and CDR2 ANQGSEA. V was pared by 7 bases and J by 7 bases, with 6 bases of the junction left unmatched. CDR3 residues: CSAGQGNQPQHF. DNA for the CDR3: TGCAGCGCAGGACAGGGTAACCAGCCCCAGCATTTT.